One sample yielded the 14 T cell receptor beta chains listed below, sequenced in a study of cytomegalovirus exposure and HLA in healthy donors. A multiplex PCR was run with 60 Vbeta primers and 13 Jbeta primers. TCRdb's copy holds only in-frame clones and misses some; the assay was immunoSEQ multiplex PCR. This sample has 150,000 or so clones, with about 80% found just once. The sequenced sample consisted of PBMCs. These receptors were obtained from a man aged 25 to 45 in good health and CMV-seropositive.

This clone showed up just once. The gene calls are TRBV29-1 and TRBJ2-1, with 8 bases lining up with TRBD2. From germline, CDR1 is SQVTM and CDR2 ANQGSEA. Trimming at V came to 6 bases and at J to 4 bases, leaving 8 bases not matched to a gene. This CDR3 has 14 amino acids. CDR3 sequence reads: CSVDSPGGYNEQFF. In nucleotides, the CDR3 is TGCAGCGTAGACTCCCCGGGGGGGTACAATGAGCAGTTCTTC.

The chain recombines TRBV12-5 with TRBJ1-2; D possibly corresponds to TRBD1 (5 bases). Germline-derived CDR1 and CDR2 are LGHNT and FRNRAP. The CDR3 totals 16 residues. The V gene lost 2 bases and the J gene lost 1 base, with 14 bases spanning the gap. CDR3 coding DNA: TGTGCTAGTGGTTTGATTCCCCGACAGTTTAACTATGGCTACACCTTC. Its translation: CASGLIPRQFNYGYTF.

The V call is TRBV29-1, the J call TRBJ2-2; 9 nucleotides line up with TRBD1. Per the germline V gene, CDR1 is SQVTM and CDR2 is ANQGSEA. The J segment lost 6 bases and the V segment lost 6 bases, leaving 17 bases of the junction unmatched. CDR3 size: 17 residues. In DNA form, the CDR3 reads TGCAGCGTCACCGGGACAGGGTTCCGGGAGCGCGCCGGGGAGCTGTTTTTT. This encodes CSVTGTGFRERAGELFF.

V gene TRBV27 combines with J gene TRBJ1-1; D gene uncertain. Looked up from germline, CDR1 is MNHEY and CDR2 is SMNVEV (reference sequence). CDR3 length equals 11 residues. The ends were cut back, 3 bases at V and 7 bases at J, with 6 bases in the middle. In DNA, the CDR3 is TGTGCCAGCAGTTTGGGAGGTGAAGCTTTCTTT. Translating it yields CASSLGGEAFF.

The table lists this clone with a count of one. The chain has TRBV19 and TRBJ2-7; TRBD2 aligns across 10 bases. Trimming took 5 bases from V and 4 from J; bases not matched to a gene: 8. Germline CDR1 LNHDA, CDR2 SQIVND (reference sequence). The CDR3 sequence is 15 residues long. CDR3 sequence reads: CASSVKAGGPYEQYF. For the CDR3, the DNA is TGTGCCAGTAGTGTAAAAGCGGGAGGGCCGTACGAGCAGTACTTC.

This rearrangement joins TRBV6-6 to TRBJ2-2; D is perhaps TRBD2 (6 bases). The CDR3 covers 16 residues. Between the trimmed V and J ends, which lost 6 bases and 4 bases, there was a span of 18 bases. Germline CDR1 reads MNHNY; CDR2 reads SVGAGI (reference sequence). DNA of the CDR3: TGTGCCAGCAGACCCCTTCTCGGCGGGGCCACCGGGGAGCTGTTTTTT. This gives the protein CASRPLLGGATGELFF.

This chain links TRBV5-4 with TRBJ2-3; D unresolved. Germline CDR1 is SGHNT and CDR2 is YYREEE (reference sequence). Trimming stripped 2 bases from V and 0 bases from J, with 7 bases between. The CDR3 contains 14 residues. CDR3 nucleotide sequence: TGTGCCAGCAGCTTTGGCGGAAGCACAGATACGCAGTATTTT. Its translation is CASSFGGSTDTQYF.

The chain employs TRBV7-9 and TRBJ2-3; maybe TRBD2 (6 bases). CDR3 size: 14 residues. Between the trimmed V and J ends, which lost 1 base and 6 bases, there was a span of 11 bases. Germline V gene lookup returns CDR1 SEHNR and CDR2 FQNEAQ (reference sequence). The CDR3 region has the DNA TGTGCCAGCAGCTTAGGACTAGGACCCGATACGCAGTATTTT. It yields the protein CASSLGLGPDTQYF.

CDR3: CATGGGAPYEQYF. The DNA of the CDR3 is TGTGCCACTGGAGGGGGGGCCCCCTACGAGCAGTACTTC. The chain links TRBV10-3 to TRBJ2-7, with D perhaps matching TRBD2 (7 bases). V was shortened by 10 bases and J by 2 bases, with 15 bases between the two germline ends. CDR1 is ENHRY, CDR2 SYGVKD, per germline. The CDR3 totals 13 residues.

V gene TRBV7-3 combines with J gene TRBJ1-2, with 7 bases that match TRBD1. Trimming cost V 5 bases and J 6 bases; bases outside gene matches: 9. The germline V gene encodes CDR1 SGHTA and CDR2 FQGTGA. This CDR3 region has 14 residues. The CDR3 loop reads CASSRGPGTDGYTF. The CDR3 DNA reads TGTGCCAGCAGCAGGGGCCCCGGGACAGATGGCTACACCTTC.

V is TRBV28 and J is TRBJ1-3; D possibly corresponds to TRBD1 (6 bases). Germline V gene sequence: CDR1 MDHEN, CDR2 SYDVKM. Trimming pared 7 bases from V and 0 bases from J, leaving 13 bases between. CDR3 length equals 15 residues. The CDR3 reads CASTQGGNSGNTIYF. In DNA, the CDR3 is TGTGCCAGCACCCAAGGGGGAAACTCTGGAAACACCATATATTTT.

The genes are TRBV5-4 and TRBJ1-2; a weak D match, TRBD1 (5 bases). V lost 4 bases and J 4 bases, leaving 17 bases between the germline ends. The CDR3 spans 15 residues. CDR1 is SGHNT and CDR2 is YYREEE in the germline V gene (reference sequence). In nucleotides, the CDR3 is TGTGCCAGCAGCATCCCCGACGGGGGTCTCTATGGCTACACCTTC. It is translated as CASSIPDGGLYGYTF.

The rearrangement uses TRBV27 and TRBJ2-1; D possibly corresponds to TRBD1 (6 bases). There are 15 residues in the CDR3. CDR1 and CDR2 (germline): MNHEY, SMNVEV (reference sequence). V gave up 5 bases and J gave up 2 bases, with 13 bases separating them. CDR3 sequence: CASSLGTPTYNEQFF. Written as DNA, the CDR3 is TGTGCCAGCAGTCTCGGGACACCAACCTACAATGAGCAGTTCTTC.

The CDR3 loop reads CASSQSRQGLANTIYF. CDR3 DNA sequence: TGTGCCAGCAGCCAGTCACGACAGGGATTGGCAAACACCATATATTTT. J is TRBJ1-3 and V is TRBV4-2, with TRBD1 matching over 7 bases. Germline-derived CDR1 and CDR2 are LGHNA and YNFKEQ. V lost 3 bases, J lost 6 bases, and 11 bases stayed unmatched. The CDR3 is 16 amino acids.